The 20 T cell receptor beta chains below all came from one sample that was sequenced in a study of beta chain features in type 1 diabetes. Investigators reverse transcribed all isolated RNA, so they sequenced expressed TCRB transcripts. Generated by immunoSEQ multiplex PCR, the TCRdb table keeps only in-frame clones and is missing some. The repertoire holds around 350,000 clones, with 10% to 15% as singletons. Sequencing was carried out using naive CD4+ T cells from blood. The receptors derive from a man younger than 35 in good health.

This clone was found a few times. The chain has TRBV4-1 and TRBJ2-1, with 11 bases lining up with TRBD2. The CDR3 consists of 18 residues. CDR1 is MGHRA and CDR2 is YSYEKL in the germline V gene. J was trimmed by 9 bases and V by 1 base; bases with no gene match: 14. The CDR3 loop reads CASSQAASGGPIASEQFF. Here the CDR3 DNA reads TGCGCCAGCAGCCAAGCTGCTAGCGGGGGGCCCATAGCCAGTGAGCAGTTCTTC.

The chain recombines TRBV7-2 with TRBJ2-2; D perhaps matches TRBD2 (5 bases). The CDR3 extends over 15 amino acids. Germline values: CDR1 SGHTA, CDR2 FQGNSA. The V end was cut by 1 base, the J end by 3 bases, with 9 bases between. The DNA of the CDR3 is TGTGCCAGCAGCTTAGGCAGCGGTTACACCGGGGAGCTGTTTTTT. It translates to CASSLGSGYTGELFF.

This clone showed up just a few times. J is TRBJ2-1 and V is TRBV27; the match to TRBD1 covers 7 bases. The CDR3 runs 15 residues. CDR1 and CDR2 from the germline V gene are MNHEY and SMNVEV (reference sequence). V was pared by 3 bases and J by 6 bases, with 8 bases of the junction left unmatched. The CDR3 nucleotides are TGTGCCAGCAGTTTGAGGACAGGCAGGGGCAATGAGCAGTTCTTC. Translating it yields CASSLRTGRGNEQFF.

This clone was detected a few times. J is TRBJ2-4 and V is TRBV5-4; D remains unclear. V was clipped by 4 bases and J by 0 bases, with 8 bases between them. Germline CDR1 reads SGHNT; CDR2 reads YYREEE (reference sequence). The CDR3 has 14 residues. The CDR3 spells CASSHPVAKNIQYF. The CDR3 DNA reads TGTGCCAGCAGCCACCCGGTAGCCAAAAACATTCAGTACTTC.

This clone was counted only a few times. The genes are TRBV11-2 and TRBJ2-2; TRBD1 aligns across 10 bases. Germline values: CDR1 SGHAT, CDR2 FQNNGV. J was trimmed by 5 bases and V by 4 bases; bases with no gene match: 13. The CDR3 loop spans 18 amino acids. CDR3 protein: CASSSGGQGSWWTGELFF. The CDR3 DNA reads TGTGCCAGCAGCTCTGGGGGACAGGGGTCATGGTGGACCGGGGAGCTGTTTTTT.

CDR3: CASSQVRAGYGYTF. The CDR3 DNA reads TGTGCCAGCAGCCAAGTCAGGGCCGGCTATGGCTACACCTTC. This sequence joins TRBV14 and TRBJ1-2, with D possibly TRBD1 on 5 matching bases. This CDR3 has 14 amino acids. The germline V and J ends were trimmed by 1 base and 4 bases, with 10 bases remaining between them. Germline V lookup: CDR1 SGHDN, CDR2 FVKESK.

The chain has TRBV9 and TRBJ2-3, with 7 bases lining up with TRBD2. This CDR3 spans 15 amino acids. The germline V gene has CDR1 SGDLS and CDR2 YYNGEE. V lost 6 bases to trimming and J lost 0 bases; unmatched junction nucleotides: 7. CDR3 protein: CASTSSGGSTDTQYF. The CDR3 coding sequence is TGTGCCAGCACTTCTAGCGGAGGGAGCACAGATACGCAGTATTTT.

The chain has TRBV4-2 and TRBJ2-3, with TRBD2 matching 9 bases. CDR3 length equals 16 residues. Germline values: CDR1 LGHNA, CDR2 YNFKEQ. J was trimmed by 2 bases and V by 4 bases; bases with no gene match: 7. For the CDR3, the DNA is TGTGCCAGCAGCCTAGGTCGCGGGGGGGACACAGATACGCAGTATTTT. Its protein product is CASSLGRGGDTDTQYF.

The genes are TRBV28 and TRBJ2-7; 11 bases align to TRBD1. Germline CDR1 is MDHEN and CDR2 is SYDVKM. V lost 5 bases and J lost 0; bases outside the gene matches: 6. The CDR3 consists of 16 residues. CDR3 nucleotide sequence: TGTGCCAGCAGTCCCCCCGGGACAGGGGGCTCCTACGAGCAGTACTTC. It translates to CASSPPGTGGSYEQYF.

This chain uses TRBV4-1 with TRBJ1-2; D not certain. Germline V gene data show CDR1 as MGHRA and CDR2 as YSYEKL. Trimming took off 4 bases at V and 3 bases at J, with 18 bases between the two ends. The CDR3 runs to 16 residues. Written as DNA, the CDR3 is TGCGCCAGCAGCCGGCCGCAATTTCCCGGGGACTATGGCTACACCTTC. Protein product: CASSRPQFPGDYGYTF.

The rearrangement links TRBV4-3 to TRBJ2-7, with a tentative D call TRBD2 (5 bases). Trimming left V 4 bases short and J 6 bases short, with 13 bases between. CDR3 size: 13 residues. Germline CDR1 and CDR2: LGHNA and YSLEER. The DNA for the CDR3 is TGCGCCAGCAGCCCAGACCCCCGGGGCGAGCAGTACTTC. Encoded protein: CASSPDPRGEQYF.

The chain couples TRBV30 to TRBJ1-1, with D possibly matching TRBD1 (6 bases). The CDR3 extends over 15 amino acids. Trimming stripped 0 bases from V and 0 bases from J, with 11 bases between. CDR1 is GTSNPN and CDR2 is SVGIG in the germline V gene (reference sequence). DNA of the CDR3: TGTGCCTGGAGTGTACTAGACAGGATGAACACTGAAGCTTTCTTT. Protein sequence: CAWSVLDRMNTEAFF. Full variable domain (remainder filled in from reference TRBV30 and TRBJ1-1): SQTIHQWPATLVQPVGSPLSLECTVEGTSNPNLYWYRQAAGRGLQLLFYSVGIGQISSEVPQNLSASRPQDRQFILSSKKLLLSDSGFYLCAWSVLDRMNTEAFFGQGTRLTVV.

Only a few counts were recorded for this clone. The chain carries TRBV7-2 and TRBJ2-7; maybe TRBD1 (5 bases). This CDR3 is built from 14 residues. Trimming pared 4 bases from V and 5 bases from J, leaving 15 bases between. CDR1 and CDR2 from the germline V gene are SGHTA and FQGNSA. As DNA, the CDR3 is TGTGCCAGCAGCTCCCACACCGGCAGGGACGAGCAGTACTTC. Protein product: CASSSHTGRDEQYF.

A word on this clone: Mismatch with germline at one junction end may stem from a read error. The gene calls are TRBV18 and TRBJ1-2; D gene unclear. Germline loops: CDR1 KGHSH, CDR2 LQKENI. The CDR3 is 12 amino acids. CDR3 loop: CASSPPGYGYTF. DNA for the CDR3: TGTGCCAGCTCGCCACCCGGGTATGGCTACACCTTC. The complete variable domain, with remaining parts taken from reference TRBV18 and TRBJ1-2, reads NAGVMQNPRHLVRRRGQEARLRCSPMKGHSHVYWYRQLPEEGLKFMVYLQKENIIDESGMPKERFSAEFPKEGPSILRIQQVVRGDSAAYFCASSPPGYGYTFGSGTRLTVV.

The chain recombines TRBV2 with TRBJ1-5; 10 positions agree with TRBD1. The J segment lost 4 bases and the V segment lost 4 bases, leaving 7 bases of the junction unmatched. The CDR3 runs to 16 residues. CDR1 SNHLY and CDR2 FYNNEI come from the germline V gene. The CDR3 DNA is TGTGCCAGCAGTGTAGGCAGGACAGGGGGTAATCAGCCCCAGCATTTT. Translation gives CASSVGRTGGNQPQHF.

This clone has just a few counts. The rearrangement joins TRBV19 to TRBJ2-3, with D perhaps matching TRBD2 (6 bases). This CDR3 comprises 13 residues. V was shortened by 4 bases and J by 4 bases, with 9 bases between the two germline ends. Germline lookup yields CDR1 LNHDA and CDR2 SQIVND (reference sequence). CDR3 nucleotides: TGTGCCAGTAGTACTGGGACTCCAGATACGCAGTATTTT. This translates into CASSTGTPDTQYF.

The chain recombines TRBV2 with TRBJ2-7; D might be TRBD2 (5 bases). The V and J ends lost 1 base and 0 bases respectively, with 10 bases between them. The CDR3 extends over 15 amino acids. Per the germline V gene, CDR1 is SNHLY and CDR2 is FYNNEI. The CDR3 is CASSEGGPISYEQYF. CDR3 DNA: TGTGCCAGCAGTGAAGGCGGGCCTATCTCCTACGAGCAGTACTTC.

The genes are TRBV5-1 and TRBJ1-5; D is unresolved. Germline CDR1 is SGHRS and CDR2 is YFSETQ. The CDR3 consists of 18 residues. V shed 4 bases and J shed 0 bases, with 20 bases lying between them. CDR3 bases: TGCGCCAGCAGCCCCGGTCCTCTGGGAGATTATAGCAATCAGCCCCAGCATTTT. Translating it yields CASSPGPLGDYSNQPQHF.

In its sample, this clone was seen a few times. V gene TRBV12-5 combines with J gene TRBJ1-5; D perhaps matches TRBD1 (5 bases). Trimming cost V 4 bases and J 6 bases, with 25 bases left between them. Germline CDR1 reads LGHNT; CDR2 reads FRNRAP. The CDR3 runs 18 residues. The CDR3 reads CASGSSLDPYGGGQPQHF. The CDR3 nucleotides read TGTGCTAGTGGTTCCTCGTTGGACCCCTATGGCGGGGGTCAGCCCCAGCATTTT.

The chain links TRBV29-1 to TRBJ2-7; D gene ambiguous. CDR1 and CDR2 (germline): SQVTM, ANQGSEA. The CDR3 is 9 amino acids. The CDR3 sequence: CGALFEQYF. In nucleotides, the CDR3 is TGCGGCGCCCTGTTCGAGCAGTACTTC.